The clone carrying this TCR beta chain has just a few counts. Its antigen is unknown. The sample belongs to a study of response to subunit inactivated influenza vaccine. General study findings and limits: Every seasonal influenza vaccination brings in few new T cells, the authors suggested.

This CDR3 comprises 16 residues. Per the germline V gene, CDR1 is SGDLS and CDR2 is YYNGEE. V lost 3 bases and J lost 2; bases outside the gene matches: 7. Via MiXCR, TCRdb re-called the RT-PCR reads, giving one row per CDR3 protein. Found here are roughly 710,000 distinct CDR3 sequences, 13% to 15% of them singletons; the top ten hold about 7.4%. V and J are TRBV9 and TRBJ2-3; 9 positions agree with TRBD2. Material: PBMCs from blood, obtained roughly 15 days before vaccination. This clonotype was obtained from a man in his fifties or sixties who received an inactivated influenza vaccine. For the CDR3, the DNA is TGTGCCAGCAGCGCTGGCAGACTAGCGGACACAGATACGCAGTATTTT. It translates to CASSAGRLADTDTQYF.